The 23 T cell receptor beta chains listed next were all sequenced from one sample in a study of cytotoxic CD8 clonotypes in ibrutinib-treated CLL. TCRdb's copy holds only in-frame clones and misses some; the assay was immunoSEQ multiplex PCR. The data show 110,000 to 150,000 clones, approximately 80% seen once. This specimen was PBMCs, taken after 12 months of ibrutinib treatment. The receptors here all came from a human donor with chronic lymphocytic leukemia.

The J gene is TRBJ2-3, the V gene TRBV19, with TRBD2 identical over 13 bases. This CDR3 comprises 18 residues. Germline V gene data show CDR1 as LNHDA and CDR2 as SQIVND (reference sequence). The V segment lost 3 bases and the J segment 2 bases; nucleotides outside the gene matches: 8. CDR3 in DNA: TGTGCCAGTAGTATCACTAGCGGGAGGGCCTTTTTCACAGATACGCAGTATTTT. As protein: CASSITSGRAFFTDTQYF.

This rearrangement joins TRBV6-5 to TRBJ2-1; TRBD2 aligns across 8 bases. Germline trimming cut 6 bases from V and 8 bases from J; bases unmatched to any gene: 9. Germline V lookup: CDR1 MNHEY, CDR2 SVGAGI. The CDR3 extends over 14 amino acids. The CDR3, as DNA: TGTGCCAGCAGGGGACTAGTTGGGGGCTATGAGCAGTTCTTC. This codes for CASRGLVGGYEQFF.

The J gene is TRBJ1-1, the V gene TRBV5-1; D is uncertain. V gave up 3 bases and J gave up 0 bases, with 9 bases separating them. Germline-derived CDR1 and CDR2 are SGHRS and YFSETQ. This CDR3 is built from 14 residues. The CDR3 loop is CASSWQDLNTEAFF. CDR3 coding DNA: TGCGCCAGCAGCTGGCAGGATCTGAACACTGAAGCTTTCTTT.

The chain joins TRBV12-5 to TRBJ2-7; possibly TRBD2 for D (7 bases). V was shortened by 0 bases and J by 6 bases, with 18 bases between the two germline ends. CDR1 is LGHNT and CDR2 is FRNRAP in the germline V gene. CDR3 length equals 16 residues. CDR3 nucleotides: TGTGCTAGTGGTTTGGTTCGGGGGGCATCGTTTGTCGAGCAGTACTTC. It encodes CASGLVRGASFVEQYF.

The chain combines TRBV7-9 with TRBJ2-7; D might be TRBD2 (5 bases). V shed 1 base and J shed 0 bases, with 7 bases lying between them. Germline V lookup: CDR1 SEHNR, CDR2 FQNEAQ (reference sequence). There are 14 residues in the CDR3. Here the CDR3 DNA reads TGTGCCAGCAGCTTAGGTAGCGTCTCCTACGAGCAGTACTTC. This codes for CASSLGSVSYEQYF. Full variable domain (rest looked up from reference TRBV7-9 and TRBJ2-7): DTGVSQNPRHKITKRGQNVTFRCDPISEHNRLYWYRQTLGQGPEFLTYFQNEAQLEKSRLLSDRFSAERPKGSFSTLEIQRTEQGDSAMYLCASSLGSVSYEQYFGPGTRLTVT.

V is TRBV6-1 and J is TRBJ2-1, with 12 bases fitting TRBD2. The CDR3 is 14 residues long. From germline, CDR1 is MNHNS and CDR2 SASEGT. J gave up 8 bases and V 7 bases, and 6 bases lay outside the gene matches. The CDR3: CASTRLAGVDEQFF. In nucleotides, the CDR3 is TGTGCCAGCACTCGACTAGCGGGAGTCGATGAGCAGTTCTTC.

In the case of this clone: The sample holds other DNA sequences that translate to the same CDR3. The chain combines TRBV5-4 with TRBJ1-4; D gene ambiguous. Trimming removed 4 bases at V and 0 bases at J, with 4 bases between. This CDR3 contains 13 residues. Looked up from germline, CDR1 is SGHNT and CDR2 is YYREEE (reference sequence). In DNA form, the CDR3 reads TGTGCCAGCAGCCCGGCAACTAATGAAAAACTGTTTTTT. This encodes CASSPATNEKLFF. Together with reference TRBV5-4 and TRBJ1-4, the CDR3 gives the full variable domain: ETGVTQSPTHLIKTRGQQVTLRCSSQSGHNTVSWYQQALGQGPQFIFQYYREEENGRGNFPPRFSGLQFPNYSSELNVNALELDDSALYLCASSPATNEKLFFGSGTQLSVL.

This chain uses TRBV19 with TRBJ2-7, with 7 bases fitting TRBD1. CDR1 is LNHDA, CDR2 SQIVND, per germline (reference sequence). This CDR3 has 14 residues. V was clipped by 5 bases and J by 2 bases; unmatched bases: 6. The CDR3: CASSVRDRPYEQYF. CDR3 nucleotides: TGTGCCAGTAGTGTCCGGGACAGACCCTACGAGCAGTACTTC.

The J gene is TRBJ2-1, the V gene TRBV4-3, with TRBD2 matching 8 bases. Per the germline V gene, CDR1 is LGHNA and CDR2 is YSLEER. The CDR3 length is 15 residues. V gave up 4 bases and J gave up 7 bases; unmatched junction bases: 9. Here the CDR3 reads CASSPREALGNEQFF. CDR3 sequence (DNA): TGCGCCAGCAGCCCGCGGGAGGCTCTCGGGAATGAGCAGTTCTTC.

The chain links TRBV11-2 to TRBJ2-6; 8 nucleotides line up with TRBD1. Germline loops: CDR1 SGHAT, CDR2 FQNNGV. This CDR3 has 19 residues. J lost 2 bases, V lost 2 bases, and 11 bases had no gene match. CDR3 loop: CASSLRVRTGITGANVLTF. The CDR3 DNA follows: TGTGCCAGCAGCTTAAGGGTCAGGACAGGGATAACTGGGGCCAACGTCCTGACTTTC.

The J gene is TRBJ2-5, the V gene TRBV7-9; TRBD2 agrees at 11 bases. The CDR3 runs to 16 residues. The J segment lost 1 base and the V segment lost 3 bases, leaving 4 bases of the junction unmatched. Germline CDR1 and CDR2: SEHNR and FQNEAQ (reference sequence). CDR3 DNA sequence: TGTGCCAGCAGCTTGTTTAGCGGGAGGGCCCAAGAGACCCAGTACTTC. It yields the protein CASSLFSGRAQETQYF.

This chain connects TRBV5-1 to TRBJ2-7; D not resolved. V lost 0 bases to trimming and J lost 3 bases, with 19 bases between them. This CDR3 has 17 residues. The germline V gene encodes CDR1 SGHRS and CDR2 YFSETQ. The CDR3: CASSLVGRFPNLYEQYF. The CDR3 nucleotides are TGCGCCAGCAGCTTGGTGGGCAGATTCCCCAACCTCTACGAGCAGTACTTC.

This clone has just one count. The CDR3 is CASSLRGGRRTSGKNIQYF. In DNA form, the CDR3 reads TGTGCCAGCAGTCTCCGGGGGGGGAGGCGGACTAGCGGAAAAAACATTCAGTACTTC. The V gene is TRBV28, the J gene TRBJ2-4; TRBD2 aligns across 10 bases. Germline V gene lookup returns CDR1 MDHEN and CDR2 SYDVKM. Trimming removed 5 bases from V and 4 bases from J; junction bases left unmatched: 17. This CDR3 spans 19 amino acids.

This clone turned up a few times. The chain recombines TRBV2 with TRBJ1-5, with a tentative D call TRBD1 (5 bases). V lost 7 bases to trimming and J lost 7 bases, with 17 bases between them. The length of the CDR3 is 14 residues. The germline gives CDR1 SNHLY, CDR2 FYNNEI. The CDR3 DNA reads TGTGCCAGCAAGGAGGTGGGGGTAACCCAGCCCCAGCATTTT. Its translation: CASKEVGVTQPQHF. The whole variable domain, filled in from reference TRBV2 and TRBJ1-5, reads EPEVTQTPSHQVTQMGQEVILRCVPISNHLYFYWYRQILGQKVEFLVSFYNNEISEKSEIFDDQFSVERPDGSNFTLKIRSTKLEDSAMYFCASKEVGVTQPQHFGDGTRLSIL.

The chain combines TRBV9 with TRBJ2-7; 11 nucleotides match TRBD2. There are 14 residues in the CDR3. Germline trimming cut 0 bases from V and 6 bases from J; bases unmatched to any gene: 2. Germline CDR1 SGDLS, CDR2 YYNGEE. For the CDR3, the DNA is TGTGCCAGCAGCGTAGCTCTAGCGGGAGGCGAGCAGTACTTC. This encodes CASSVALAGGEQYF.

The chain couples TRBV30 to TRBJ2-3; no firm D call. The CDR3 runs 14 residues. Trimming took 2 bases from V and 2 from J, leaving 11 bases between them. Per the germline V gene, CDR1 is GTSNPN and CDR2 is SVGIG (reference sequence). The DNA for the CDR3 is TGTGCCTGGAGTCGGGCGGCCTTCACAGATACGCAGTATTTT. Amino acids: CAWSRAAFTDTQYF. Full variable domain (outside the CDR3, taken from reference TRBV30 and TRBJ2-3): SQTIHQWPATLVQPVGSPLSLECTVEGTSNPNLYWYRQAAGRGLQLLFYSVGIGQISSEVPQNLSASRPQDRQFILSSKKLLLSDSGFYLCAWSRAAFTDTQYFGPGTRLTVL.

The CDR3 protein is CAWTSNSYEQYF. Here the CDR3 DNA reads TGTGCCTGGACTTCAAACTCCTACGAGCAGTACTTC. The rearrangement joins TRBV30 to TRBJ2-7; D is undetermined. V was clipped by 4 bases and J by 0 bases, with 7 bases between them. Germline CDR1 reads GTSNPN; CDR2 reads SVGIG (reference sequence). This CDR3 is built from 12 residues. Supplemented by reference TRBV30 and TRBJ2-7, the full variable domain reads SQTIHQWPATLVQPVGSPLSLECTVEGTSNPNLYWYRQAAGRGLQLLFYSVGIGQISSEVPQNLSASRPQDRQFILSSKKLLLSDSGFYLCAWTSNSYEQYFGPGTRLTVT.

The chain employs TRBV5-1 and TRBJ2-5, with D unclear. V lost 2 bases to trimming and J lost 5 bases, with 16 bases between them. The CDR3 length is 15 residues. Germline-derived CDR1 and CDR2 are SGHRS and YFSETQ. Here the CDR3 DNA reads TGCGCCAGCAGCTTACGAACCGGAACTGCGGAGACCCAGTACTTC. Its translation is CASSLRTGTAETQYF.

The chain employs TRBV19 and TRBJ2-6, with D maybe TRBD2 (6 bases). Trimming took 7 bases from V and 4 from J, leaving 17 bases between them. Germline-derived CDR1 and CDR2 are LNHDA and SQIVND (reference sequence). This CDR3 is built from 16 residues. The CDR3, as DNA: TGTGCCAGTAATCGGGGGACCTTTGCCGGGGCCAACGTCCTGACTTTC. Translation: CASNRGTFAGANVLTF.

This clone turned up a few times. The chain has TRBV25-1 and TRBJ2-1, with a tentative D call TRBD2 (6 bases). Germline-derived CDR1 and CDR2 are MGHDK and SYGVNS. The CDR3 spans 15 residues. The V end lost 2 bases, the J end lost 8 bases, and 16 bases lay between the germline ends. This CDR3 is CASSEPRLGVDEQFF. The CDR3 coding sequence is TGTGCCAGCAGTGAACCGAGACTAGGTGTCGATGAGCAGTTCTTC.

The chain links TRBV7-6 to TRBJ1-6, with D possibly TRBD1 on 5 matching bases. The germline V gene encodes CDR1 SGHVS and CDR2 FNYEAQ. The CDR3 has 15 amino acids. The V end was cut by 3 bases, the J end by 7 bases, with 13 bases between. The CDR3 region is CASSLGDFGNSPLHF. Here the CDR3 DNA reads TGTGCCAGCAGCTTGGGGGACTTCGGGAATTCACCCCTCCACTTT.

CDR3: CASSPNGRGSGELFF. Written as DNA, the CDR3 is TGTGCCAGCTCACCAAACGGGAGAGGCTCCGGGGAGCTGTTTTTT. The chain carries TRBV18 and TRBJ2-2; D is possibly TRBD2 (6 bases). With 2 bases removed from V and 6 bases from J, the gap between germline ends came to 13 bases. Germline CDR1 KGHSH, CDR2 LQKENI. This CDR3 has 15 residues.

This chain links TRBV7-9 with TRBJ2-1, with 10 bases fitting TRBD2. Germline-derived CDR1 and CDR2 are SEHNR and FQNEAQ (reference sequence). The V and J ends lost 5 bases and 5 bases, in that order; junction bases with no gene match: 15. CDR3 length equals 18 residues. Here the CDR3 DNA reads TGTGCCAGCAGCCGGAAACATAGACTAGCGGGCCTAAACAATGAGCAGTTCTTC. Its protein product is CASSRKHRLAGLNNEQFF. The complete variable domain, with remaining parts taken from reference TRBV7-9 and TRBJ2-1, reads DTGVSQNPRHKITKRGQNVTFRCDPISEHNRLYWYRQTLGQGPEFLTYFQNEAQLEKSRLLSDRFSAERPKGSFSTLEIQRTEQGDSAMYLCASSRKHRLAGLNNEQFFGPGTRLTVL.